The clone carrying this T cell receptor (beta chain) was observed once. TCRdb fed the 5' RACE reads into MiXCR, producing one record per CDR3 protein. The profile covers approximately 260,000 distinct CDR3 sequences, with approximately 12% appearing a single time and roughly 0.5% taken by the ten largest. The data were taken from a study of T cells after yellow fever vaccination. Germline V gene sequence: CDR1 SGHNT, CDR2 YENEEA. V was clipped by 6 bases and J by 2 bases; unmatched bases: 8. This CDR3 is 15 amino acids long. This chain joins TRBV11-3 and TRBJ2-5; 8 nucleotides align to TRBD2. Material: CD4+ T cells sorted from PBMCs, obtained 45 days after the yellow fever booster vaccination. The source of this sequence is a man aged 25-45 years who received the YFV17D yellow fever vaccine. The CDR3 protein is CASSPREGGQETQYF. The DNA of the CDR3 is TGTGCCAGCAGTCCTCGGGAGGGAGGACAAGAGACCCAGTACTTC.